The clone carrying this T cell receptor beta chain was counted between two and nine times. The record originates from a study of tumor-infiltrating lymphocytes in oesophageal squamous cell carcinoma. One entry per CDR3 protein, called by TCRdb with MiXCR from the PCR reads. The profile shows approximately 18,000 distinct CDR3 sequences, 40% to 55% of them singletons. This CDR3 comprises 17 residues. The germline V gene has CDR1 MNHEY and CDR2 SMNVEV (reference sequence). V is TRBV27 and J is TRBJ2-1; 8 nucleotides match TRBD1. The J call is uncertain, as TRBJ2-7 better fits the DNA end. The specimen was esophageal tumor tissue. The source of this sequence is a male donor with esophageal squamous cell carcinoma. CDR3 sequence (DNA): TGTGCCAGCAGTCTGGGGGACAGGCCGGGAATCAACAATGAGCAGTACTTC. This codes for CASSLGDRPGINNEQYF.